This T cell receptor (beta chain) was profiled in a study of CD8 T cells in ankylosing spondylitis. V was clipped by 0 bases and J by 13 bases, with 19 bases between them. Per germline, CDR1 SQVTM and CDR2 ANQGSEA. The CDR3 loop spans 14 amino acids. This clonotype came up many times. TCRdb called the 5' RACE reads again in MiXCR, with one record for every CDR3 protein. Of around 280,000 distinct CDR3 sequences listed, around 18% were seen once; the top ten hold under 8.5%. Sequencing used blood, either unsorted or a sorted T cell fraction (not recorded which). V gene TRBV29-1 combines with J gene TRBJ2-1, with D hard to call. The sequence derives from a male donor with ankylosing spondylitis or in good health (not recorded which). The CDR3 bases are TGCAGCGTTGAAGATCGGGCGACGGTCCCCCACCAGTTCTTC. Translation gives CSVEDRATVPHQFF.